The 26 T cell receptor beta chains reported below all come from one sample, sequenced in a study of cytomegalovirus exposure and HLA in healthy donors. The PCR employed 60 Vbeta primers together with 13 Jbeta primers. The table came from immunoSEQ multiplex PCR; TCRdb's copy has only in-frame clones and leaves some out. Seen here are 99,000 or so clones, over 12% observed once, and the top ten hold about 0.8%. Material for sequencing was PBMCs. Receptors were obtained from a female donor in good health and CMV-seronegative.

This clone has only a few counts. This chain uses TRBV6-1 with TRBJ2-5, with 10 bases that match TRBD2. With V trimmed by 0 bases and J by 2 bases, 0 bases remained unmatched. The CDR3 runs 15 residues. Germline V lookup: CDR1 MNHNS, CDR2 SASEGT. The CDR3 DNA follows: TGTGCCAGCAGTGAAGCAGCGGGGGGGCAAGAGACCCAGTACTTC. Amino acids: CASSEAAGGQETQYF.

There are a few counts of this clone. The genes are TRBV5-1 and TRBJ1-1; D is possibly TRBD1 (5 bases). V gave up 0 bases and J gave up 8 bases, with 8 bases separating them. Germline V gene lookup returns CDR1 SGHRS and CDR2 YFSETQ. CDR3 length: 12 residues. In DNA, the CDR3 is TGCGCCAGCAGCTTGGAGGGGCGAGAAGCTTTCTTT. The encoded protein is CASSLEGREAFF.

This clone came up a few times. The gene calls are TRBV18 and TRBJ2-2; 8 bases agree with TRBD1. From germline, CDR1 is KGHSH and CDR2 LQKENI. The CDR3 is 17 residues long. Germline trimming cut 3 bases from V and 3 bases from J; bases unmatched to any gene: 9. As DNA, the CDR3 is TGTGCCAGCTCACCCGGACAGGGAACTACCTACACCGGGGAGCTGTTTTTT. This translates into CASSPGQGTTYTGELFF.

The rearrangement joins TRBV27 to TRBJ2-7, with D possibly TRBD2 on 6 matching bases. The germline V gene has CDR1 MNHEY and CDR2 SMNVEV (reference sequence). V was clipped by 3 bases and J by 0 bases, with 9 bases between them. The CDR3 extends over 14 amino acids. CDR3 sequence: CASSFRGNSYEQYF. CDR3 bases: TGTGCCAGCAGTTTCCGGGGGAACTCCTACGAGCAGTACTTC.

This clone has a handful of counts. The chain combines TRBV6-6 with TRBJ1-1; 10 nucleotides line up with TRBD1. Germline V gene data show CDR1 as MNHNY and CDR2 as SVGAGI (reference sequence). V lost 6 bases and J lost 4; bases outside the gene matches: 2. The CDR3 has 13 amino acids. DNA of the CDR3: TGTGCCAGCAGCCGGACAGGGGGCACTGAAGCTTTCTTT. Amino acid sequence: CASSRTGGTEAFF.

This clone was seen a few times. The rearrangement links TRBV18 to TRBJ2-3; the D is unclear. CDR1 is KGHSH and CDR2 is LQKENI in the germline V gene. The CDR3 has 14 amino acids. The V end lost 3 bases, the J end lost 5 bases, and 12 bases lay between the germline ends. The CDR3 nucleotides read TGTGCCAGCTCACCTACGAGATACCAAGATACGCAGTATTTT. Translated, it gives CASSPTRYQDTQYF. Using reference TRBV18 and TRBJ2-3 for the parts outside the CDR3, the full variable domain is NAGVMQNPRHLVRRRGQEARLRCSPMKGHSHVYWYRQLPEEGLKFMVYLQKENIIDESGMPKERFSAEFPKEGPSILRIQQVVRGDSAAYFCASSPTRYQDTQYFGPGTRLTVL.

The J gene is TRBJ2-7, the V gene TRBV7-9; 7 positions match TRBD2. The J segment lost 3 bases and the V segment lost 5 bases, leaving 1 base of the junction unmatched. This CDR3 has 12 amino acids. Germline V lookup: CDR1 SEHNR, CDR2 FQNEAQ (reference sequence). This CDR3 reads CASSRTSYEQYF. As DNA, the CDR3 is TGTGCCAGCAGCCGGACTAGCTACGAGCAGTACTTC. The entire variable domain, with the rest obtained from reference TRBV7-9 and TRBJ2-7, is as follows: DTGVSQNPRHKITKRGQNVTFRCDPISEHNRLYWYRQTLGQGPEFLTYFQNEAQLEKSRLLSDRFSAERPKGSFSTLEIQRTEQGDSAMYLCASSRTSYEQYFGPGTRLTVT.

V is TRBV4-2 and J is TRBJ2-3; D remains ambiguous. This CDR3 spans 14 amino acids. Germline assignment: CDR1 LGHNA and CDR2 YNFKEQ. V was shortened by 0 bases and J by 4 bases, with 8 bases between the two germline ends. The CDR3 nucleotides read TGTGCCAGCAGCCAAGACCAGGCCCCAGATACGCAGTATTTT. It specifies CASSQDQAPDTQYF.

This clone was found a few times. The chain has TRBV2 and TRBJ1-5, with D unresolved. V was clipped by 4 bases and J by 7 bases, with 17 bases between them. The CDR3 sequence is 15 residues long. CDR1 and CDR2 from the germline V gene are SNHLY and FYNNEI. The CDR3 reads CASSAVASTGQPQHF. CDR3 in DNA: TGTGCCAGCAGTGCTGTCGCCTCCACGGGGCAGCCCCAGCATTTT.

This clone was observed a few times. The rearrangement uses TRBV23-1 and TRBJ2-1; a possible D gene is TRBD1 (8 bases). TRBV23-1 is recorded as an ORF, its role being uncertain. Trimming removed 8 bases at V and 7 bases at J, with 18 bases between. The CDR3 is 14 residues long. The CDR3 spells CASGPDRGGNEQFF. The CDR3 DNA reads as TGCGCCAGCGGCCCTGACAGGGGAGGGAATGAGCAGTTCTTC.

This clone was picked up a small number of times. The CDR3 DNA reads as TGTGCCAGCAGACACATAAAGTCCTACGAGCAGTACTTC. It yields the protein CASRHIKSYEQYF. This rearrangement joins TRBV11-2 to TRBJ2-7, with D unclear. Germline assignment: CDR1 SGHAT and CDR2 FQNNGV. The length of the CDR3 is 13 residues. The ends were cut back, 6 bases at V and 1 base at J, with 10 bases in the middle.

The chain joins TRBV5-4 to TRBJ1-6, with TRBD1 identical over 9 bases. Germline CDR1 is SGHNT and CDR2 is YYREEE (reference sequence). The CDR3 is 15 amino acids. V shed 9 bases and J 7 bases; nucleotides not matched to a gene: 11. The DNA of the CDR3 is TGTGCCACGAGAATTTCCGGGACAGGGAATTCACCCCTCCACTTT. Its translation: CATRISGTGNSPLHF.

This clone occurred a few times. Other DNA sequences in the same sample also yield this CDR3. The genes are TRBV7-2 and TRBJ2-7; no firm D call. CDR1 SGHTA and CDR2 FQGNSA come from the germline V gene. This CDR3 region has 11 residues. Trimming stripped 5 bases from V and 3 bases from J, with 5 bases between. The CDR3 nucleotides read TGTGCCAGCAGCCTATACTACGAGCAGTACTTC. Translation: CASSLYYEQYF.

In its sample, this clone was seen a few times. The chain employs TRBV27 and TRBJ2-7; weak D call: TRBD2 (5 bases). This CDR3 region has 14 residues. CDR1 and CDR2 from the germline V gene are MNHEY and SMNVEV (reference sequence). Trimming took 7 bases from V and 2 from J, leaving 15 bases between them. In nucleotides, the CDR3 is TGTGCCAGCACTAGCTGGGGTTCCCCCTACGAGCAGTACTTC. Encoded protein: CASTSWGSPYEQYF.

This clone was found a few times. This rearrangement joins TRBV6-5 to TRBJ2-4; D is ambiguous. V shed 5 bases and J shed 0 bases, with 11 bases lying between them. The CDR3 totals 15 residues. Germline values: CDR1 MNHEY, CDR2 SVGAGI. The CDR3 sequence: CASSQDILAKNIQYF. In DNA form, the CDR3 reads TGTGCCAGCAGTCAAGACATCTTAGCCAAAAACATTCAGTACTTC.

The chain joins TRBV7-2 to TRBJ2-1; 12 positions agree with TRBD2. In germline, CDR1 is SGHTA, CDR2 FQGNSA. The V segment lost 4 bases and the J segment 5 bases; nucleotides outside the gene matches: 3. The CDR3 extends over 15 amino acids. CDR3 sequence: CASSSRLAGDNEQFF. The DNA for the CDR3 is TGTGCCAGCAGCTCCCGACTAGCGGGGGACAATGAGCAGTTCTTC.

Remarks on this clone: In the same sample, other DNA sequences code for this CDR3. V gene TRBV10-2 combines with J gene TRBJ1-1; D ambiguous. V was pared by 3 bases and J by 5 bases, with 16 bases between. Germline values: CDR1 WSHSY, CDR2 SAAADI. The CDR3 has 15 residues. The DNA for the CDR3 is TGCGCCAGCAGTGAAAGGAGAGCCACTGTAACTGAAGCTTTCTTT. This sequence encodes CASSERRATVTEAFF.

The rearrangement uses TRBV4-1 and TRBJ1-4; D is uncertain. Germline loops: CDR1 MGHRA, CDR2 YSYEKL. CDR3 size: 15 residues. The V and J ends lost 0 bases and 5 bases respectively, with 10 bases between them. For the CDR3, the DNA is TGCGCCAGCAGCCAAGACTACGTCAAAAATGAAAAACTGTTTTTT. It is translated as CASSQDYVKNEKLFF.

This clone was seen more than once but under ten times. V usage is TRBV7-9 and J usage is TRBJ2-7, with 10 bases that match TRBD2. This CDR3 spans 18 amino acids. From germline, CDR1 is SEHNR and CDR2 FQNEAQ (reference sequence). V lost 2 bases to trimming and J lost 0 bases; unmatched junction nucleotides: 10. CDR3 loop: CASSLPLGTSADSYEQYF. The CDR3, as DNA: TGTGCCAGCAGCTTACCCTTAGGGACTAGCGCCGACTCCTACGAGCAGTACTTC. Complete variable domain (other parts from reference TRBV7-9 and TRBJ2-7): DTGVSQNPRHKITKRGQNVTFRCDPISEHNRLYWYRQTLGQGPEFLTYFQNEAQLEKSRLLSDRFSAERPKGSFSTLEIQRTEQGDSAMYLCASSLPLGTSADSYEQYFGPGTRLTVT.

This clone was seen more than once but under ten times. The J gene is TRBJ2-5, the V gene TRBV29-1, with a tentative D call TRBD1 (6 bases). The CDR3 runs 12 residues. Germline CDR1 is SQVTM and CDR2 is ANQGSEA. V lost 8 bases to trimming and J lost 1 base, with 11 bases between them. In nucleotides, the CDR3 is TGCAGCTTAAAACAGGGCCAAGAGACCCAGTACTTC. It yields the protein CSLKQGQETQYF.

The J gene is TRBJ2-7, the V gene TRBV4-1, with TRBD1 matching 9 bases. Germline CDR1 MGHRA, CDR2 YSYEKL. The CDR3 covers 20 residues. Trimming removed 2 bases from V and 5 bases from J; junction bases left unmatched: 22. The CDR3 coding sequence is TGCGCCAGCAGCCAACATAGAACTGGCGGACAGGGGTACATCGCGGACGAGCAGTACTTC. Residues: CASSQHRTGGQGYIADEQYF.

This clone was observed a handful of times. This sequence joins TRBV4-1 and TRBJ2-1, with D perhaps matching TRBD2 (5 bases). Germline V gene data show CDR1 as MGHRA and CDR2 as YSYEKL. The germline V and J ends were trimmed by 5 bases and 10 bases, with 12 bases remaining between them. CDR3 length: 12 amino acids. The CDR3 loop is CASSSPGVEQFF. In DNA, the CDR3 is TGCGCCAGCAGCTCTCCCGGGGTGGAGCAGTTCTTC.

This clone was seen only a few times. Here the CDR3 DNA reads TGTGCCAGTAGTTCTCGGGACAAGTACAATGAGCAGTTCTTC. Its protein is CASSSRDKYNEQFF. The chain has TRBV19 and TRBJ2-1; a possible D gene is TRBD1 (6 bases). The CDR3 totals 14 residues. Germline V CDR1 and CDR2: LNHDA, SQIVND (reference sequence). The germline V and J ends were trimmed by 5 bases and 4 bases, with 12 bases remaining between them.

This clone was counted only a few times. V and J are TRBV19 and TRBJ1-4; maybe TRBD1 (6 bases). The V and J ends lost 5 bases and 2 bases respectively, with 18 bases between them. Germline-derived CDR1 and CDR2 are LNHDA and SQIVND (reference sequence). The CDR3 length is 17 residues. The CDR3 bases are TGTGCCAGTAGTGGCGGCAGGTTGGGGGCTACTAATGAAAAACTGTTTTTT. This encodes CASSGGRLGATNEKLFF.

This clone has just a few counts. This sample also contains other DNA sequences that code for the same CDR3. The CDR3 spells CASSSQGNEQFF. DNA of the CDR3: TGTGCCAGCAGCTCACAGGGAAATGAGCAGTTCTTC. J is TRBJ2-1 and V is TRBV11-3; a possible D gene is TRBD1 (6 bases). The CDR3 covers 12 residues. Germline V CDR1 and CDR2: SGHNT, YENEEA. Trimming stripped 4 bases from V and 7 bases from J, with 8 bases between.

J is TRBJ2-2 and V is TRBV7-3, with 7 bases fitting TRBD2. The V and J ends lost 0 bases and 6 bases, in that order; junction bases with no gene match: 4. This CDR3 spans 15 amino acids. CDR1 and CDR2 from the germline V gene are SGHTA and FQGTGA. The CDR3 DNA is TGTGCCAGCAGCTTAACGGGGGGGAGCCCCGGGGAGCTGTTTTTT. Its protein product is CASSLTGGSPGELFF.